Below are 20 T cell receptor beta chains sequenced from a single sample in a study of PD-1 blockade in classical Hodgkin lymphoma. Measured with immunoSEQ multiplex PCR; TCRdb has only the in-frame clones, and not every one. Altogether more than 95,000 clones are present, roughly nine tenths being singletons, with the ten largest covering 19%. Noted time point: cycle 4 day 1 (C4D1), after more than 5 weeks of nivolumab. In every patient, relapse followed autologous stem cell transplantation, while exposure to brentuximab vedotin differed. The sequencing here drew on peripheral blood mononuclear cells (PBMCs), taken before the fourth cycle of nivolumab. The receptors stem from a human donor with classical Hodgkin lymphoma.

This clone was detected only once. This rearrangement joins TRBV10-3 to TRBJ2-7; no definite D call. The CDR3 has 14 residues. V lost 2 bases and J 0 bases, leaving 8 bases between the germline ends. CDR1 ENHRY and CDR2 SYGVKD come from the germline V gene. The CDR3 sequence is CAISELPNSYEQYF. As DNA, the CDR3 is TGTGCCATCAGTGAGCTACCTAACTCCTACGAGCAGTACTTC.

The rearrangement joins TRBV27 to TRBJ2-1; D perhaps matches TRBD1 (5 bases). The V end lost 2 bases, the J end lost 10 bases, and 9 bases lay between the germline ends. CDR1 is MNHEY and CDR2 is SMNVEV in the germline V gene (reference sequence). CDR3 length equals 12 residues. DNA of the CDR3: TGTGCCAGCAGTTTAGGGGCAGGGGAGCAGTTCTTC. It yields the protein CASSLGAGEQFF.

This clone appeared once. The J gene is TRBJ2-2, the V gene TRBV18; no clear D. Germline CDR1 and CDR2: KGHSH and LQKENI. There are 15 residues in the CDR3. Trimming pared 5 bases from V and 0 bases from J, leaving 10 bases between. The CDR3 protein is CASSARLTNTGELFF. The CDR3 DNA reads as TGTGCCAGCTCAGCTAGGCTTACGAACACCGGGGAGCTGTTTTTT.

V and J are TRBV5-1 and TRBJ2-7; maybe TRBD1 (5 bases). This CDR3 contains 13 residues. Trimming took off 0 bases at V and 2 bases at J, with 6 bases between the two ends. Looked up from germline, CDR1 is SGHRS and CDR2 is YFSETQ. CDR3 in DNA: TGCGCCAGCAGCTTGGGGGGCCCCTACGAGCAGTACTTC. The encoded protein is CASSLGGPYEQYF.

The chain combines TRBV29-1 with TRBJ1-1; D is undetermined. The CDR3 consists of 11 residues. Deletions cut 7 bases from V and 1 base from J, with 7 bases between. Looked up from germline, CDR1 is SQVTM and CDR2 is ANQGSEA. This CDR3 is CSAEKNTEAFF. The CDR3, as DNA: TGCAGCGCCGAGAAGAACACTGAAGCTTTCTTT.

The chain is built from TRBV27 and TRBJ2-7; tentatively, D is TRBD2 (6 bases). The CDR3 is 14 residues long. Germline lookup yields CDR1 MNHEY and CDR2 SMNVEV (reference sequence). The germline V and J ends were trimmed by 6 bases and 7 bases, with 19 bases remaining between them. The CDR3 loop reads CASSLTDRAGEQYF. In DNA, the CDR3 is TGTGCCAGCAGCTTGACGGACCGGGCGGGAGAGCAGTACTTC.

The chain carries TRBV6-1 and TRBJ1-1; no definite D call. The germline V gene has CDR1 MNHNS and CDR2 SASEGT. Trimming took 2 bases from V and 14 from J, leaving 12 bases between them. CDR3 length: 11 residues. CDR3 in DNA: TGTGCCAGCAGTGAATTACTGATTTTGTTCTTT. It translates to CASSELLILFF.

This clone has only one observation. The chain is built from TRBV4-1 and TRBJ2-5; 13 bases are a match to TRBD2. The V and J ends lost 9 bases and 3 bases, in that order; junction bases with no gene match: 13. Germline CDR1 is MGHRA and CDR2 is YSYEKL. This CDR3 region has 17 residues. The CDR3: CASGRTSGSTSKETQYF. Written as DNA, the CDR3 is TGCGCCAGTGGAAGGACTAGCGGGAGTACATCGAAAGAGACCCAGTACTTC.

This clone turned up a few times. This rearrangement joins TRBV7-9 to TRBJ1-1; D gene uncertain. Germline CDR1 and CDR2: SEHNR and FQNEAQ (reference sequence). V lost 1 base and J lost 11, with 11 bases in between. The CDR3 covers 12 residues. CDR3 sequence: CASSLEAVRAFF. CDR3 bases: TGTGCCAGCAGCTTAGAGGCCGTAAGGGCTTTCTTT.

The V and J genes are TRBV30 and TRBJ1-1; no definite D call. The CDR3 sequence is 12 residues long. Deletions cut 3 bases from V and 4 bases from J, with 9 bases between. CDR1 and CDR2 (germline): GTSNPN, SVGIG (reference sequence). The CDR3 coding sequence is TGTGCCTGGAGCGGGCGGGGCACTGAAGCTTTCTTT. Its translation: CAWSGRGTEAFF.

Written as DNA, the CDR3 is TGTGCCAGCAGCTTGCAGGGGATCTCTGGAAACACCATATATTTT. Amino acids: CASSLQGISGNTIYF. V gene TRBV5-6 combines with J gene TRBJ1-3; weak D call: TRBD1 (6 bases). CDR1 is SGHDT, CDR2 YYEEEE, per germline. V lost 1 base, J lost 0 bases, and 8 bases lay in between. The CDR3 is 15 amino acids. The complete variable domain, with remaining parts taken from reference TRBV5-6 and TRBJ1-3, reads DAGVTQSPTHLIKTRGQQVTLRCSPKSGHDTVSWYQQALGQGPQFIFQYYEEEERQRGNFPDRFSGHQFPNYSSELNVNALLLGDSALYLCASSLQGISGNTIYFGEGSWLTVV.

The CDR3 DNA reads as TGTGCCAGCAGTTTGTTGACTGATAGCAATCAGCCCCAGCATTTT. It translates to CASSLLTDSNQPQHF. This rearrangement joins TRBV27 to TRBJ1-5; D remains ambiguous. CDR3 length equals 15 residues. Germline V gene lookup returns CDR1 MNHEY and CDR2 SMNVEV (reference sequence). V was cut by 3 bases and J by 0 bases, with 9 bases left in between.

This clone came up once. The rearrangement joins TRBV19 to TRBJ1-5; D is possibly TRBD1 (6 bases). CDR3 length: 16 amino acids. Germline values: CDR1 LNHDA, CDR2 SQIVND (reference sequence). V lost 7 bases and J 2 bases, leaving 18 bases between the germline ends. For the CDR3, the DNA is TGTGCCAGTATCGGGGAGGACAGCTCGGGCAATCAGCCCCAGCATTTT. Its translation is CASIGEDSSGNQPQHF.

This clone has a single count. This rearrangement joins TRBV5-1 to TRBJ2-5; no firm D call. The length of the CDR3 is 13 residues. Germline-derived CDR1 and CDR2 are SGHRS and YFSETQ. Trimming stripped 0 bases from V and 1 base from J, with 4 bases between. The CDR3 sequence is CASSLAPQETQYF. The CDR3 DNA sequence: TGCGCCAGCAGCTTGGCCCCCCAAGAGACCCAGTACTTC.

The J gene is TRBJ2-3, the V gene TRBV23-1, with 10 bases that match TRBD1. TRBV23-1 is labeled an ORF, and its function is uncertain. Germline trimming cut 5 bases from V and 2 bases from J; bases unmatched to any gene: 7. This CDR3 comprises 16 residues. The CDR3 DNA is TGCGCCAGCAGTGGCGGGGACAGGGGCTTCACAGATACGCAGTATTTT. Its translation is CASSGGDRGFTDTQYF.

V and J are TRBV29-1 and TRBJ1-3; D gene unclear. Germline V CDR1 and CDR2: SQVTM, ANQGSEA. V was pared by 0 bases and J by 4 bases, with 10 bases between. This CDR3 is 14 amino acids long. In DNA form, the CDR3 reads TGCAGCGTTGAAGAACTCTTAGCGGGAAACACCATATATTTT. This gives the protein CSVEELLAGNTIYF.

The chain recombines TRBV19 with TRBJ1-1, with D possibly TRBD1 on 5 matching bases. The CDR3 is made up of 14 amino acids. V lost 3 bases, J lost 4 bases, and 12 bases lay in between. Germline V lookup: CDR1 LNHDA, CDR2 SQIVND (reference sequence). The CDR3 sequence: CASSMVQGGTEAFF. For the CDR3, the DNA is TGTGCCAGTAGTATGGTCCAGGGCGGCACTGAAGCTTTCTTT.

The V call is TRBV6-5, the J call TRBJ2-2; 8 bases fit TRBD1. CDR1 and CDR2 (germline): MNHEY, SVGAGI. The CDR3 extends over 15 amino acids. V lost 7 bases and J lost 6; bases outside the gene matches: 10. The CDR3 nucleotides are TGTGCCAGCAATCCTCGGGACAGGTTTGCCGGGGAGCTGTTTTTT. Translation gives CASNPRDRFAGELFF.

The chain is built from TRBV19 and TRBJ1-1; no clear D. The germline V and J ends were trimmed by 1 base and 4 bases, with 10 bases remaining between them. CDR3 length equals 14 residues. Germline V gene sequence: CDR1 LNHDA, CDR2 SQIVND (reference sequence). CDR3: CASSIGRYLTEAFF. For the CDR3, the DNA is TGTGCCAGTAGTATAGGCAGATACCTCACTGAAGCTTTCTTT.

The chain is built from TRBV13 and TRBJ2-3; TRBD1 might be the D (6 bases). Germline assignment: CDR1 PRHDT and CDR2 FYEKMQ (reference sequence). V shed 3 bases and J shed 2 bases, with 15 bases lying between them. This CDR3 is built from 16 residues. This CDR3 is CASSFTQGIYTDTQYF. Written as DNA, the CDR3 is TGTGCCAGCAGCTTTACCCAGGGGATTTACACAGATACGCAGTATTTT.